Here is one TCR beta chain with its context. Its antigen remains unknown. The data derive from a study of PD-1 blockade in classical Hodgkin lymphoma. Looking at the study overall: Every 2 weeks, patients got 3 mg/kg intravenous nivolumab.

Findings and limits, study-wide: Researchers reported that CD4+ TCR diversity, though not CD8+, rose significantly by C4D1. Patients with a complete response exhibited baseline diversity comparable to newly diagnosed patients.

Described time point: cycle 4 day 1 (C4D1), after more than five weeks of nivolumab. All patients experienced relapse after autologous stem cell transplantation, and brentuximab vedotin exposure was variable. The CDR3 is made up of 15 amino acids. The V gene's germline CDR1 is MNHEY and CDR2 SVGAGI. The germline V and J ends were trimmed by 4 bases and 4 bases, with 11 bases remaining between them. Here immunoSEQ multiplex PCR was the method, and the copy in TCRdb shows in-frame clones only, minus some. The repertoire has about 19,000 clones, 75% to 85% of them found once; the top ten carry around 21%.

The source was peripheral blood mononuclear cells (PBMCs), collected before the fourth cycle of nivolumab. The sequence was obtained from a human donor with classical Hodgkin lymphoma. J is TRBJ1-6 and V is TRBV6-5; TRBD1 might be the D (6 bases). Here the CDR3 DNA reads TGTGCCAGCAGTTTCGGACAGCTTTATAATTCACCCCTCCACTTT. Amino acid sequence: CASSFGQLYNSPLHF.